The 21 T cell receptor beta chains below come from one sample, sequenced in a study of CD8 T cells in ankylosing spondylitis. TCRdb recomputed calls from the 5' RACE reads with MiXCR, one row per CDR3 protein. The sample has approximately 200,000 distinct CDR3 sequences; 10% to 15% are singletons. The specimen sequenced was blood, either unsorted or a sorted T cell fraction (not recorded which). Receptors were obtained from a male donor with ankylosing spondylitis or in good health (not recorded which).

For this clonotype: At one end, the junction sequence differs from germline, possibly due to a read error. The chain combines TRBV27 with TRBJ1-1; D not certain. The CDR3 runs 13 residues. Per germline, CDR1 MNHEY and CDR2 SMNVEV (reference sequence). CDR3 DNA: TGTGCCAGCAGTTTAAGCGGAGTCGCTGAAGTTTTCTTT. Translated, it gives CASSLSGVAEVFF.

A few counts support this clonotype. In DNA form, the CDR3 reads TGTGCCAGCAGTATTGGGACTAGCGGGACTACCTACGAGCAGTACTTC. It yields the protein CASSIGTSGTTYEQYF. The rearrangement joins TRBV27 to TRBJ2-7; 13 bases match TRBD2. CDR1 and CDR2 (germline): MNHEY, SMNVEV (reference sequence). J gave up 2 bases and V 5 bases, and 6 bases lay outside the gene matches. The CDR3 loop spans 16 amino acids.

This clonotype has just a few counts. This chain connects TRBV4-1 to TRBJ2-3; D possibly corresponds to TRBD1 (5 bases). The V end was cut by 0 bases, the J end by 5 bases, with 12 bases between. The germline V gene encodes CDR1 MGHRA and CDR2 YSYEKL. The CDR3 is made up of 15 amino acids. The CDR3 is CASSQDGSTGDTQYF. CDR3 DNA: TGCGCCAGCAGCCAAGATGGGTCAACAGGAGATACGCAGTATTTT.

This clonotype has only a few counts. The chain uses TRBV7-9 and TRBJ2-3, with D hard to call. CDR1 is SEHNR, CDR2 FQNEAQ, per germline (reference sequence). The CDR3 is 15 residues long. V was trimmed by 5 bases and J by 2 bases, leaving 14 bases between them. The CDR3 DNA reads TGTGCCAGCAGCCCCCCAGTGTCTAACACAGATACGCAGTATTTT. Its translation: CASSPPVSNTDTQYF.

The sample holds many counts of this clonotype. The chain carries TRBV4-1 and TRBJ2-5; 10 bases are a match to TRBD2. Per germline, CDR1 MGHRA and CDR2 YSYEKL. The CDR3 length is 18 residues. Trimming cost V 3 bases and J 2 bases; bases outside gene matches: 12. CDR3 DNA: TGCGCCAGCAGCCATATTGGGCGGACTAGCGGATTTCAAGAGACCCAGTACTTC. This gives the protein CASSHIGRTSGFQETQYF.

The table lists this clonotype with many counts. This chain joins TRBV4-1 and TRBJ1-2; TRBD1 aligns across 7 bases. Looked up from germline, CDR1 is MGHRA and CDR2 is YSYEKL. The CDR3 length is 13 residues. Trimming took 3 bases from V and 8 from J; bases not matched to a gene: 6. The CDR3 spells CASSQTGSGGYTF. CDR3 coding DNA: TGCGCCAGCAGCCAGACAGGGTCCGGAGGCTACACCTTC.

This clonotype was observed a handful of times. This chain connects TRBV4-1 to TRBJ2-1; the D gene could be TRBD1 or TRBD2 (5 bases each). Germline V gene sequence: CDR1 MGHRA, CDR2 YSYEKL. The CDR3 spans 14 residues. Trimming pared 4 bases from V and 5 bases from J, leaving 12 bases between. The CDR3 spells CASSLRGGHNEQFF. The CDR3, as DNA: TGCGCCAGCAGCCTCCGGGGCGGTCACAATGAGCAGTTCTTC.

This clonotype was counted at least ten times. The V and J genes are TRBV4-1 and TRBJ1-3; the D is unclear. The CDR3 spans 16 residues. The germline V gene encodes CDR1 MGHRA and CDR2 YSYEKL. The V gene lost 2 bases and the J gene lost 0 bases, with 11 bases spanning the gap. CDR3 nucleotides: TGCGCCAGCAGCCAATACAGCCTTCTCTCTGGAAACACCATATATTTT. Translated, it gives CASSQYSLLSGNTIYF.

The chain uses TRBV7-9 and TRBJ2-4; 8 bases are shared with TRBD1. Unmatched junction bases numbered 3, after V lost 1 base and J lost 1 base. The germline CDR1 and CDR2 sequences are SEHNR and FQNEAQ (reference sequence). The CDR3 is 16 residues long. CDR3 protein: CASSLGQGRAKNIQYF. Here the CDR3 DNA reads TGTGCCAGCAGCTTAGGACAGGGGAGGGCCAAAAACATTCAGTACTTC.

This clonotype was counted between two and nine times. This chain uses TRBV7-6 with TRBJ2-6, with 10 bases lining up with TRBD1. Germline loops: CDR1 SGHVS, CDR2 FNYEAQ. V was clipped by 2 bases and J by 2 bases; unmatched bases: 9. The CDR3 is 19 amino acids. CDR3 sequence (DNA): TGTGCCAGCAGCTTACCCCGGGACAGGGGAGCTCCTGGGGCCAACGTCCTGACTTTC. Residues: CASSLPRDRGAPGANVLTF.

This clonotype has a count of ten or more. The CDR3 sequence: CASSRPEVFYTDTQYF. CDR3 bases: TGTGCCAGCAGCCGACCAGAGGTTTTTTACACAGATACGCAGTATTTT. The V call is TRBV7-2, the J call TRBJ2-3; D gene unclear. V was shortened by 5 bases and J by 2 bases, with 17 bases between the two germline ends. From germline, CDR1 is SGHTA and CDR2 FQGNSA. This CDR3 region has 16 residues. Complete variable domain (other parts from reference TRBV7-2 and TRBJ2-3): GAGVSQSPSNKVTEKGKDVELRCDPISGHTALYWYRQSLGQGLEFLIYFQGNSAPDKSGLPSDRFSAERTGGSVSTLTIQRTQQEDSAVYLCASSRPEVFYTDTQYFGPGTRLTVL.

There are many counts of this clonotype. The rearrangement uses TRBV12-3 or TRBV12-4 and TRBJ2-3, with TRBD1 matching 8 bases. V trimming: 5 bases; J trimming: 6 bases; junction bases outside the gene matches: 10. There are 15 residues in the CDR3. In nucleotides, the CDR3 is TGTGCCAGCAGTCTCCGACAGGGGCTGGGGGATACGCAGTATTTT. Protein sequence: CASSLRQGLGDTQYF.

The chain joins TRBV7-9 to TRBJ2-1, with 13 bases identical to TRBD2. The CDR3 is 15 residues long. The J segment lost 8 bases and the V segment lost 4 bases, leaving 5 bases of the junction unmatched. The germline CDR1 and CDR2 sequences are SEHNR and FQNEAQ (reference sequence). The CDR3 protein is CASSSGLAGMDEQFF. The CDR3 nucleotides are TGTGCCAGCAGCTCGGGACTAGCGGGAATGGATGAGCAGTTCTTC.

This clonotype was recorded a few times. The chain links TRBV24-1 to TRBJ2-1, with 11 bases aligning to TRBD2. The V and J ends lost 10 bases and 2 bases, in that order; junction bases with no gene match: 3. CDR3 length equals 14 residues. Germline CDR1 KGHDR, CDR2 SFDVKD. DNA for the CDR3: TGTGCCACGCAGACTAGCGGGACCTACAATGAGCAGTTCTTC. Its protein is CATQTSGTYNEQFF.

A few counts support this clonotype. This chain uses TRBV2 with TRBJ2-7; 7 bases align to TRBD1. V lost 5 bases and J lost 3; bases outside the gene matches: 7. This CDR3 has 14 amino acids. The V gene's germline CDR1 is SNHLY and CDR2 FYNNEI. The CDR3 loop is CASSTQQGNYEQYF. In nucleotides, the CDR3 is TGTGCCAGCAGTACACAACAGGGGAACTACGAGCAGTACTTC.

This clonotype was found a few times. The V call is TRBV4-2, the J call TRBJ1-2; the D gene is possibly TRBD1 (6 bases). The CDR3 spans 14 residues. The germline V gene encodes CDR1 LGHNA and CDR2 YNFKEQ. The V end was cut by 5 bases, the J end by 6 bases, with 16 bases between. CDR3 sequence reads: CASSALQGRDGYTF. In nucleotides, the CDR3 is TGTGCCAGCAGCGCCCTACAGGGTAGGGATGGCTACACCTTC.

The sample holds many counts of this clonotype. The genes are TRBV12-3 or TRBV12-4 and TRBJ2-4; 10 nucleotides agree with TRBD2. The CDR3 consists of 17 residues. With 4 bases clipped from V and 7 bases from J, the junction kept 13 bases outside the gene matches. CDR3 nucleotides: TGTGCCAGCAGTTCCTTACTAGCGGGGACCGAAGGGAACATTCAGTACTTC. Protein product: CASSSLLAGTEGNIQYF.

In its sample, this clonotype was seen a few times. This chain joins TRBV29-1 and TRBJ1-1; tentative D call: TRBD1 (5 bases). V was pared by 2 bases and J by 0 bases, with 13 bases between. Germline V CDR1 and CDR2: SQVTM, ANQGSEA. This CDR3 has 15 residues. The CDR3 DNA sequence: TGCAGCGTTGAATACTGGGGGACGATGAACACTGAAGCTTTCTTT. It specifies CSVEYWGTMNTEAFF.

This clonotype was observed many times. The chain couples TRBV9 to TRBJ1-1; unclear D gene. Trimming left V 4 bases short and J 14 bases short, with 9 bases between. Looked up from germline, CDR1 is SGDLS and CDR2 is YYNGEE. The CDR3 length is 9 residues. The DNA of the CDR3 is TGTGCCAGCAGCTCACCCCCCTTCTTT. This gives the protein CASSSPPFF.

This chain connects TRBV15 to TRBJ1-2; D possibly corresponds to TRBD1 (6 bases). Per germline, CDR1 LNHNV and CDR2 YYDKDF (reference sequence). The germline V and J ends were trimmed by 0 bases and 5 bases, with 13 bases remaining between them. The CDR3 covers 15 residues. The chain's CDR3 is CATSREPGARYGYTF. In DNA, the CDR3 is TGTGCCACCAGCAGAGAACCAGGGGCGCGGTATGGCTACACCTTC.

This clonotype was recorded a few times. V usage is TRBV25-1 and J usage is TRBJ2-7; no definite D call. The germline V gene has CDR1 MGHDK and CDR2 SYGVNS. This CDR3 region has 12 residues. The V end lost 2 bases, the J end lost 4 bases, and 6 bases lay between the germline ends. The CDR3 here is CASSEDGYEQYF. For the CDR3, the DNA is TGTGCCAGCAGTGAAGACGGGTACGAGCAGTACTTC.